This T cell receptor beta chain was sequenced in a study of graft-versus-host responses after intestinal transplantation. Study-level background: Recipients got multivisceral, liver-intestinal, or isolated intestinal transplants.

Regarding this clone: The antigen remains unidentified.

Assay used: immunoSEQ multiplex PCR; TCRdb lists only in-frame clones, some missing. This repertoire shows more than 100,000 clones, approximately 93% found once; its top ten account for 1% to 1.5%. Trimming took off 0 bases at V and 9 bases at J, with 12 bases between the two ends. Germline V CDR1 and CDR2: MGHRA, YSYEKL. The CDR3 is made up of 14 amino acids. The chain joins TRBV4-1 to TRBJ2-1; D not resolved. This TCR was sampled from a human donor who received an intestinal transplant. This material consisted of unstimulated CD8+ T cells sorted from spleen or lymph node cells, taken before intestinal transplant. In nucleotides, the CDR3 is TGCGCCAGCAGCCAAGACCTGGGCGTGACTGAGCAGTTCTTC. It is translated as CASSQDLGVTEQFF.